One sample yielded the 20 T cell receptor beta chains listed below, sequenced in a study of T cell changes during pregnancy in multiple sclerosis. The method was immunoSEQ multiplex PCR; TCRdb's version includes in-frame clones alone and lacks a portion of them. Of over 100,000 clones detected, roughly 90% appear once; the ten largest clones hold about 1.5%. This sample comprised peripheral blood, obtained in the third trimester of pregnancy. The receptor source for this set is a female donor with multiple sclerosis, enrolled in a pregnancy study.

This clone came up a few times. This sequence joins TRBV5-1 and TRBJ1-3; D not certain. This CDR3 is 16 amino acids long. Trimming stripped 4 bases from V and 4 bases from J, with 18 bases between. CDR1 and CDR2 from the germline V gene are SGHRS and YFSETQ. The CDR3 loop reads CASSPGGNHIGNTIYF. CDR3 DNA sequence: TGCGCCAGCAGCCCTGGAGGGAATCATATAGGAAACACCATATATTTT.

Regarding this clone: Relative to the germline gene, one junction end is altered; a read error may explain this. The chain has TRBV7-9 and TRBJ2-5, with a possible D match to TRBD2 (6 bases). Germline V CDR1 and CDR2: SEHNR, FQNEAQ (reference sequence). The CDR3 covers 15 residues. The chain's CDR3 is CASSLGGAGSRRTDF. In nucleotides, the CDR3 is TGTGCCAGCAGCTTAGGCGGGGCAGGTTCCCGTCGTACGGACTTC.

V is TRBV7-2 and J is TRBJ2-1; D gene uncertain. The CDR3 is 12 residues long. From germline, CDR1 is SGHTA and CDR2 FQGNSA. Trimming took off 3 bases at V and 9 bases at J, with 9 bases between the two ends. This CDR3 reads CASSFRQAEQFF. For the CDR3, the DNA is TGTGCCAGCAGCTTCAGGCAGGCTGAGCAGTTCTTC.

This rearrangement joins TRBV7-9 to TRBJ1-2, with D possibly being TRBD1 (5 bases). Looked up from germline, CDR1 is SEHNR and CDR2 is FQNEAQ (reference sequence). The CDR3 has 13 residues. Trimming cost V 5 bases and J 4 bases, with 11 bases left between them. The CDR3 DNA reads TGTGCCAGCAGCCCCCCAGGGCCCTATGGCTACACCTTC. Protein: CASSPPGPYGYTF.

The chain employs TRBV9 and TRBJ2-2; D is unresolved. This CDR3 has 13 residues. Germline CDR1 SGDLS, CDR2 YYNGEE. V shed 4 bases and J shed 1 base, with 5 bases lying between them. CDR3 bases: TGTGCCAGCAGCCCCCAGAACACCGGGGAGCTGTTTTTT. The encoded protein is CASSPQNTGELFF.

The chain links TRBV6-1 to TRBJ2-5; 7 positions agree with TRBD2. Trimming took 6 bases from V and 3 from J; bases not matched to a gene: 4. The CDR3 loop spans 13 amino acids. Per the germline V gene, CDR1 is MNHNS and CDR2 is SASEGT. CDR3 DNA sequence: TGTGCCAGCAGGCAAAGCGGGGAAGAGACCCAGTACTTC. It translates to CASRQSGEETQYF.

The V gene is TRBV5-6, the J gene TRBJ2-1; 10 bases are shared with TRBD1. V gave up 5 bases and J gave up 3 bases; unmatched junction bases: 8. The CDR3 consists of 16 residues. Germline V gene data show CDR1 as SGHDT and CDR2 as YYEEEE. The CDR3 bases are TGTGCCAGCAGTTCCGGGACAGGGGTAGGCTACAATGAGCAGTTCTTC. Protein sequence: CASSSGTGVGYNEQFF.

This chain connects TRBV5-1 to TRBJ2-1, with 7 positions matching TRBD2. V trimming: 4 bases; J trimming: 5 bases; junction bases outside the gene matches: 12. This CDR3 has 16 residues. The V gene's germline CDR1 is SGHRS and CDR2 YFSETQ. The CDR3 here is CASSPGLAVGDNEQFF. The CDR3 DNA sequence: TGCGCCAGCAGCCCTGGGCTAGCGGTTGGTGACAATGAGCAGTTCTTC.

V and J are TRBV5-8 and TRBJ2-1, with D perhaps matching TRBD2 (6 bases). V lost 0 bases, J lost 0 bases, and 13 bases lay in between. There are 17 residues in the CDR3. In germline, CDR1 is SGHTS, CDR2 YDEGEE. The CDR3 DNA follows: TGTGCCAGCAGCTTGGCTAGCGCCCTCCCCTCCTACAATGAGCAGTTCTTC. The encoded protein is CASSLASALPSYNEQFF. The complete variable domain, with remaining parts taken from reference TRBV5-8 and TRBJ2-1, reads EAGVTQSPTHLIKTRGQQATLRCSPISGHTSVYWYQQALGLGLQFLLWYDEGEERNRGNFPPRFSGRQFPNYSSELNVNALELEDSALYLCASSLASALPSYNEQFFGPGTRLTVL.

The gene calls are TRBV27 and TRBJ2-3, with TRBD1 matching over 9 bases. V lost 4 bases, J lost 5 bases, and 10 bases stayed unmatched. Germline V gene data show CDR1 as MNHEY and CDR2 as SMNVEV (reference sequence). The CDR3 consists of 16 residues. CDR3: CASSWSWTGVGDTQYF. The CDR3 region has the DNA TGTGCCAGCAGTTGGAGCTGGACAGGGGTGGGAGATACGCAGTATTTT.

The rearrangement uses TRBV5-1 and TRBJ2-3; TRBD2 matches at 9 bases. V lost 3 bases to trimming and J lost 3 bases; unmatched junction nucleotides: 2. Per the germline V gene, CDR1 is SGHRS and CDR2 is YFSETQ. This CDR3 comprises 14 residues. CDR3 in amino acids: CASSYSGSTDTQYF. The CDR3 coding sequence is TGCGCCAGCAGCTATAGCGGGAGTACAGATACGCAGTATTTT. Full variable domain (outside the CDR3, taken from reference TRBV5-1 and TRBJ2-3): KAGVTQTPRYLIKTRGQQVTLSCSPISGHRSVSWYQQTPGQGLQFLFEYFSETQRNKGNFPGRFSGRQFSNSRSEMNVSTLELGDSALYLCASSYSGSTDTQYFGPGTRLTVL.

The chain links TRBV13 to TRBJ1-5; TRBD1 matches 8 bases. The CDR3 sequence is 15 residues long. The germline gives CDR1 PRHDT, CDR2 FYEKMQ (reference sequence). The junction had 6 bases not matched to a gene; V was cut back by 2 bases and J by 6 bases. The CDR3, as DNA: TGTGCCAGCAGCTTAATGAGCAGGGGGCTTCAGCCCCAGCATTTT. This sequence encodes CASSLMSRGLQPQHF.

This chain links TRBV19 with TRBJ1-2; D gene ambiguous. From germline, CDR1 is LNHDA and CDR2 SQIVND (reference sequence). Trimming pared 7 bases from V and 4 bases from J, leaving 16 bases between. The CDR3 spans 14 residues. The CDR3 DNA is TGTGCCAGTATCCCCGGTACGGGGTTCTATGGCTACACCTTC. It is translated as CASIPGTGFYGYTF.

The rearrangement joins TRBV4-1 to TRBJ2-5, with D unclear. V was cut by 1 base and J by 4 bases, with 16 bases left in between. CDR3 length: 16 amino acids. CDR1 is MGHRA and CDR2 is YSYEKL in the germline V gene. The CDR3: CASSQVGLTGSETQYF. CDR3 sequence (DNA): TGCGCCAGCAGCCAAGTCGGCCTCACGGGTTCAGAGACCCAGTACTTC.

The chain joins TRBV19 to TRBJ2-6; TRBD1 is a possible D gene (5 bases). CDR1 and CDR2 (germline): LNHDA, SQIVND (reference sequence). Trimming cost V 5 bases and J 0 bases, with 14 bases left between them. This CDR3 comprises 17 residues. The CDR3 DNA follows: TGTGCCAGTAGTGCGGACACACCAGGCTCTGGGGCCAACGTCCTGACTTTC. Its translation: CASSADTPGSGANVLTF.

The chain uses TRBV27 and TRBJ1-2, with 7 bases identical to TRBD1. Germline assignment: CDR1 MNHEY and CDR2 SMNVEV (reference sequence). V dropped 5 bases and J dropped 4; count of bases not matched to a gene: 7. The CDR3 totals 14 residues. The CDR3 region is CASSPIGTAYGYTF. The CDR3, as DNA: TGTGCCAGCAGTCCGATCGGGACAGCCTATGGCTACACCTTC.

The J gene is TRBJ1-4, the V gene TRBV7-2, with TRBD1 as a possible D gene (6 bases). Trimming removed 5 bases at V and 8 bases at J, with 18 bases between. The CDR3 covers 15 residues. Germline CDR1 is SGHTA and CDR2 is FQGNSA. The DNA for the CDR3 is TGTGCCAGCAGCCCGACGACAGGTTCGGGGGAAAAACTGTTTTTT. The encoded protein is CASSPTTGSGEKLFF.

This clone appeared once. This sequence joins TRBV15 and TRBJ2-1; D uncertain. This CDR3 has 13 amino acids. The germline V and J ends were trimmed by 0 bases and 13 bases, with 13 bases remaining between them. The germline gives CDR1 LNHNV, CDR2 YYDKDF (reference sequence). CDR3 in amino acids: CATSRDIPDSQFF. CDR3 sequence (DNA): TGTGCCACCAGCAGAGATATTCCTGACTCTCAGTTCTTC.

The chain recombines TRBV9 with TRBJ1-2; TRBD1 might be the D (5 bases). Germline values: CDR1 SGDLS, CDR2 YYNGEE. The CDR3 has 16 residues. The V gene lost 3 bases and the J gene lost 2 bases, with 17 bases spanning the gap. The CDR3 sequence is CASSGGSGPINYGYTF. The CDR3 DNA sequence: TGTGCCAGCAGCGGGGGCTCCGGACCTATAAACTATGGCTACACCTTC.

J is TRBJ2-7 and V is TRBV6-1; 12 bases are shared with TRBD2. V shed 3 bases, J shed 6 bases, and the junction held 9 bases outside the gene matches. This CDR3 comprises 16 residues. Germline V gene sequence: CDR1 MNHNS, CDR2 SASEGT. The CDR3 DNA reads as TGTGCCAGCAGTGAGGGGAGACTAGCGGGGGCCAGCGAGCAGTACTTC. It translates to CASSEGRLAGASEQYF.